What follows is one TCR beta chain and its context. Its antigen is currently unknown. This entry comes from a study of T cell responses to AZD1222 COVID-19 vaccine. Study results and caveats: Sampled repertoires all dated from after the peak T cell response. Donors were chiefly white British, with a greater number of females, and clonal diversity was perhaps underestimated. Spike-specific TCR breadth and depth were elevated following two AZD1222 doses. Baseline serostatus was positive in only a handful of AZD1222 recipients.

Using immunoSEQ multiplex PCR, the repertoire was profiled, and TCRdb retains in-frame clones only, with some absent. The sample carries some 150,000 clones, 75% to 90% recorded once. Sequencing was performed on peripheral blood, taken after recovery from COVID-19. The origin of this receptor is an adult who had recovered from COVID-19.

The CDR3 here is CASSQEAFTNEKLFF. DNA of the CDR3: TGTGCCAGCAGCCAAGAGGCTTTTACTAATGAAAAACTGTTTTTT. The V call is TRBV4-2, the J call TRBJ1-4; D is undetermined. CDR1 LGHNA and CDR2 YNFKEQ come from the germline V gene. The CDR3 has 15 residues. V lost 0 bases and J lost 2, with 7 bases in between.